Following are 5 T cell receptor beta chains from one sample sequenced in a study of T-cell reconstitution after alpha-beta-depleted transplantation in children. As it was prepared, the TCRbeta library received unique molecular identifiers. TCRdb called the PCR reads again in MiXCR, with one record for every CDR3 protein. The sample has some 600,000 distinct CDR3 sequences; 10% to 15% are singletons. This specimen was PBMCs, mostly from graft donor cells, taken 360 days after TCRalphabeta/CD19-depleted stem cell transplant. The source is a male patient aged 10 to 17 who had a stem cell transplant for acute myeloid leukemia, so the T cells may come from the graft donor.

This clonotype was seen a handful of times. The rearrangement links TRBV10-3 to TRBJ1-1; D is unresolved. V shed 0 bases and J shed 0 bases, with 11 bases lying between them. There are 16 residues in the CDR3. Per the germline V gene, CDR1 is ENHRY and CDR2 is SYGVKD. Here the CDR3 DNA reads TGTGCCATCAGTGAGTCGGTACAGTACATGAACACTGAAGCTTTCTTT. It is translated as CAISESVQYMNTEAFF.

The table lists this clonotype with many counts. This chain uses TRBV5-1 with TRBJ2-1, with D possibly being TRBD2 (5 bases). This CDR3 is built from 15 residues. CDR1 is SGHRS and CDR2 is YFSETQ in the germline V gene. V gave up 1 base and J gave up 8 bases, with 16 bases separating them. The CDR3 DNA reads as TGCGCCAGCAGCTTGATGCCGGGAAAGGTAGATGAGCAGTTCTTC. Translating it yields CASSLMPGKVDEQFF.

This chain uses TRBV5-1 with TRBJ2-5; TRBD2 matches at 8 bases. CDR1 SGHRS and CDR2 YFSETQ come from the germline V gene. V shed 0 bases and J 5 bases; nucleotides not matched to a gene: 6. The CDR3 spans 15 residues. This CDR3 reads CASSLDLAGKETQYF. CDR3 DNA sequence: TGCGCCAGCAGCTTGGACTTAGCGGGGAAGGAGACCCAGTACTTC.

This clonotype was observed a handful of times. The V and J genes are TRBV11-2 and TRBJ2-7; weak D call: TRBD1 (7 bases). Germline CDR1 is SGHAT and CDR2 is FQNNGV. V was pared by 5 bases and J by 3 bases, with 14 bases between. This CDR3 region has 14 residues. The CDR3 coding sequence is TGTGCCAGCAGCCGCAGGGGGGTTGGCTACGAGCAGTACTTC. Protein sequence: CASSRRGVGYEQYF.

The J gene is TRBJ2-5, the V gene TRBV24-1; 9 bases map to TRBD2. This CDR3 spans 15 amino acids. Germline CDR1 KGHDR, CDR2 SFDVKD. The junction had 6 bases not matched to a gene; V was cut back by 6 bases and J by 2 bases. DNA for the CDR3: TGTGCCACCAGTTTTGGCGGACTAGCGCAAGAGACCCAGTACTTC. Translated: CATSFGGLAQETQYF.